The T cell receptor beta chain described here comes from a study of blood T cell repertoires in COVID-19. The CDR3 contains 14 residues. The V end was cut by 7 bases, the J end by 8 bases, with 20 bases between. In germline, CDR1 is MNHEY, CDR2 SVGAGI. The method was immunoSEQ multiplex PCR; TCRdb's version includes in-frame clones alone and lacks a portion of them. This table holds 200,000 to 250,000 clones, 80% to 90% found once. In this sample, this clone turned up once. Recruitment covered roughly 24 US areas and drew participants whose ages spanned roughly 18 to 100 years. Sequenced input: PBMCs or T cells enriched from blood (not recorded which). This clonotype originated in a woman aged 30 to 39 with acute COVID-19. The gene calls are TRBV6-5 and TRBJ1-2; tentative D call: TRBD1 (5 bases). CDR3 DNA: TGTGCCAGCACAAGGGGCAGAACTACCTACGGCTACACCTTC. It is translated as CASTRGRTTYGYTF.